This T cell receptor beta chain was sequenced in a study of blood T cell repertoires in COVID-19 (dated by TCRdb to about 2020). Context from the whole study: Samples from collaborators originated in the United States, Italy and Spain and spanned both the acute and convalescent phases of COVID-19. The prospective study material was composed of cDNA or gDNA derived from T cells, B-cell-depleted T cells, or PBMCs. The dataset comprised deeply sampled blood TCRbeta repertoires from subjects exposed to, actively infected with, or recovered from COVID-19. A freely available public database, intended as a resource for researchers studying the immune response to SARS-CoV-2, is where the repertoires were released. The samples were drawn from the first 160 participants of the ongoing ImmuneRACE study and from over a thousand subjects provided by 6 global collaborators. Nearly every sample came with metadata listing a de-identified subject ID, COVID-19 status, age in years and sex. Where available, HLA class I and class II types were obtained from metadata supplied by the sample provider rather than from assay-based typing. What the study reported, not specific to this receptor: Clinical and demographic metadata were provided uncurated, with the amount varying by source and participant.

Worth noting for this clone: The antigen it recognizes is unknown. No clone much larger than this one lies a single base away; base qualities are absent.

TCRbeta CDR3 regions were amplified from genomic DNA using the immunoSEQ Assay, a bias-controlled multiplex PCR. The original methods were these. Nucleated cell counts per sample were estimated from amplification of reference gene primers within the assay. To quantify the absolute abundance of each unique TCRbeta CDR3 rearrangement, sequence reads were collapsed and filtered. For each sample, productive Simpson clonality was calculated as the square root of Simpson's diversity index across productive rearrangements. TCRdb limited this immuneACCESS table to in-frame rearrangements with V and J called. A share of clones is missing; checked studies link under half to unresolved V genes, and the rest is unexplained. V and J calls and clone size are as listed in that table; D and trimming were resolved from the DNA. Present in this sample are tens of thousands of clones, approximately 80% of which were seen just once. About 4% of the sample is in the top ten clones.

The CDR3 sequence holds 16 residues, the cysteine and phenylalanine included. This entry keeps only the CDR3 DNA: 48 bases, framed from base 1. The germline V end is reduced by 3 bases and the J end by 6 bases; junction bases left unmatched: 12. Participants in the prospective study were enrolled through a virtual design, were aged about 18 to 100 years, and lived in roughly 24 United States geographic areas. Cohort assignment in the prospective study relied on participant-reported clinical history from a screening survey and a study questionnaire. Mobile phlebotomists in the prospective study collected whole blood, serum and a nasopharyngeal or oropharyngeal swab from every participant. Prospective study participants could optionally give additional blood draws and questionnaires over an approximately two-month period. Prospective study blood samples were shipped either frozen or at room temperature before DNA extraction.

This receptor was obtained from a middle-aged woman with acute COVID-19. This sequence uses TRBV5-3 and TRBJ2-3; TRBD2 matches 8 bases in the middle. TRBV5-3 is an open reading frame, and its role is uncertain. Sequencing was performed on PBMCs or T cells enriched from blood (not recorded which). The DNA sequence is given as TGTGCCAGAAGCTGGACCTCACTAGCGGCGGGGGATACGCAGTATTTT. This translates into CARSWTSLAAGDTQYF.